These 32 T cell receptor beta chains originate from one sample sequenced in a study of vaccination and CD4 T cells after COVID-19. Treatment given: roughly ten-day PBMC culture with coronavirus spike peptide pools or control peptides (ViraFEST assay). Antigen specificity for these receptors is unknown. The Oncomine TCR Beta short-read assay was what sequenced the DNA obtained from cultured CD4+ T cells. One entry per CDR3 protein results from TCRdb running MiXCR on the PCR reads. This sample has more than 15,000 distinct CDR3 sequences; 50% to 75% occur once, and the top ten carry 11%. The sample taken for sequencing was CD4+ T cells from blood, cultured in vitro. These receptors were taken from a human donor who had recovered from COVID-19.

The chain joins TRBV6-2 or TRBV6-3 to TRBJ1-2; TRBD1 matches at 7 bases. Per the germline V gene, CDR1 is MNHEY and CDR2 is SVGEGT. This CDR3 has 13 amino acids. V was clipped by 5 bases and J by 4 bases; unmatched bases: 4. The CDR3 here is CASSRRDSYGYTF. The CDR3 bases are TGTGCCAGCAGTCGCCGGGACAGCTATGGCTACACCTTC.

This chain connects TRBV5-4 to TRBJ1-1; D gene unclear. The CDR3 is 17 residues long. V was clipped by 3 bases and J by 4 bases, with 22 bases between them. The germline V gene has CDR1 SGHNT and CDR2 YYREEE (reference sequence). The CDR3 DNA sequence: TGTGCCAGCAGCTCGCAATTAACCACAGACCCCCGCACTGAAGCTTTCTTT. Residues: CASSSQLTTDPRTEAFF.

This clonotype was counted between two and nine times. The gene calls are TRBV27 and TRBJ2-1; 11 bases fit TRBD2. V lost 7 bases to trimming and J lost 6 bases; unmatched junction nucleotides: 8. Germline V lookup: CDR1 MNHEY, CDR2 SMNVEV (reference sequence). CDR3 length: 15 amino acids. CDR3 amino acids: CASTFSGRAPNEQFF. The CDR3 region has the DNA TGTGCCAGCACTTTTAGCGGGAGGGCTCCCAATGAGCAGTTCTTC.

This clonotype came up a few times. This CDR3 reads CSARDRRQGTREQFF. CDR3 DNA sequence: TGCAGTGCTAGAGATCGGCGGCAGGGGACCCGTGAGCAGTTCTTC. The V gene is TRBV20-1, the J gene TRBJ2-1; maybe TRBD1 (6 bases). From germline, CDR1 is DFQATT and CDR2 SNEGSKA (reference sequence). The CDR3 is 15 residues long. The V gene lost 0 bases and the J gene lost 9 bases, with 18 bases spanning the gap.

This clonotype was seen once. V gene TRBV7-2 combines with J gene TRBJ2-2; TRBD2 aligns across 8 bases. The germline gives CDR1 SGHTA, CDR2 FQGNSA. Losses at the gene ends were 4 bases for V and 7 bases for J; bases not matched to a gene: 8. This CDR3 contains 15 residues. The CDR3 DNA sequence: TGTGCCAGCAGCTCTCTGGGACTAGGAATCGGGGAGCTGTTTTTT. Its translation is CASSSLGLGIGELFF. Complete variable domain (other parts from reference TRBV7-2 and TRBJ2-2): GAGVSQSPSNKVTEKGKDVELRCDPISGHTALYWYRQSLGQGLEFLIYFQGNSAPDKSGLPSDRFSAERTGGSVSTLTIQRTQQEDSAVYLCASSSLGLGIGELFFGEGSRLTVL.

The chain employs TRBV11-3 and TRBJ2-3; D possibly corresponds to TRBD2 (6 bases). The CDR3 extends over 17 amino acids. CDR1 is SGHNT and CDR2 is YENEEA in the germline V gene. The V end lost 4 bases, the J end lost 4 bases, and 21 bases lay between the germline ends. The CDR3 sequence: CASSYPGWRERSDTQYF. The CDR3 nucleotides are TGTGCCAGCAGCTATCCGGGTTGGCGGGAAAGATCAGATACGCAGTATTTT.

Only a few counts were recorded for this clonotype. The chain employs TRBV20-1 and TRBJ1-1, with TRBD1 matching 11 bases. Germline lookup yields CDR1 DFQATT and CDR2 SNEGSKA (reference sequence). CDR3 length equals 15 residues. The J segment lost 5 bases and the V segment lost 5 bases, leaving 10 bases of the junction unmatched. CDR3 in amino acids: CSASNPGQGGTEAFF. CDR3 sequence (DNA): TGCAGTGCTTCGAACCCGGGACAGGGGGGAACTGAAGCTTTCTTT.

This clonotype was detected a few times. The chain couples TRBV27 to TRBJ2-3; D not resolved. CDR1 and CDR2 (germline): MNHEY, SMNVEV (reference sequence). The CDR3 is 14 amino acids. Deletions cut 6 bases from V and 1 base from J, with 11 bases between. CDR3 nucleotide sequence: TGTGCCAGCAGCATCACTGTAGGCACAGATACGCAGTATTTT. Translated: CASSITVGTDTQYF.

The chain uses TRBV10-3 and TRBJ1-2, with 7 bases matching TRBD1. V shed 6 bases and J 0 bases; nucleotides not matched to a gene: 7. In germline, CDR1 is ENHRY, CDR2 SYGVKD. The CDR3 is 15 amino acids. This CDR3 reads CAIRAGTDANYGYTF. The CDR3 nucleotides read TGTGCCATCAGGGCTGGGACAGATGCTAACTATGGCTACACCTTC.

The chain links TRBV9 to TRBJ1-1, with TRBD1 as a possible D gene (5 bases). CDR3 size: 14 residues. V lost 3 bases and J 2 bases, leaving 11 bases between the germline ends. CDR1 and CDR2 (germline): SGDLS, YYNGEE. The CDR3 DNA sequence: TGTGCCAGCAGCGAACAGGTATCCAACACTGAAGCTTTCTTT. Translation gives CASSEQVSNTEAFF. Together with reference TRBV9 and TRBJ1-1, the CDR3 gives the full variable domain: DSGVTQTPKHLITATGQRVTLRCSPRSGDLSVYWYQQSLDQGLQFLIQYYNGEERAKGNILERFSAQQFPDLHSELNLSSLELGDSALYFCASSEQVSNTEAFFGQGTRLTVV.

The chain has TRBV6-5 and TRBJ1-6; D possibly corresponds to TRBD1 (5 bases). With 2 bases removed from V and 8 bases from J, the gap between germline ends came to 13 bases. There are 15 residues in the CDR3. Germline V CDR1 and CDR2: MNHEY, SVGAGI. The CDR3 here is CASSYDASGYSPLHF. In nucleotides, the CDR3 is TGTGCCAGCAGTTACGACGCCTCAGGGTATTCACCCCTCCACTTT.

The chain links TRBV2 to TRBJ1-5; tentatively, D is TRBD1 (5 bases). V was clipped by 3 bases and J by 9 bases, with 18 bases between them. The CDR3 runs to 15 residues. Looked up from germline, CDR1 is SNHLY and CDR2 is FYNNEI. In DNA, the CDR3 is TGTGCCAGCAGTGACCCAACAGGACAACGGGGGCCCCAGCATTTT. Translation: CASSDPTGQRGPQHF.

The chain couples TRBV15 to TRBJ2-7; 8 bases are shared with TRBD1. This CDR3 spans 17 amino acids. V shed 2 bases, J shed 9 bases, and the junction held 18 bases outside the gene matches. Per the germline V gene, CDR1 is LNHNV and CDR2 is YYDKDF (reference sequence). The CDR3 region is CATSRRQGGTGAHGQYF. As DNA, the CDR3 is TGTGCCACCAGCAGACGTCAAGGCGGGACAGGAGCCCATGGGCAGTACTTC.

This chain uses TRBV18 with TRBJ1-1; 9 nucleotides align to TRBD1. Trimming removed 4 bases from V and 3 bases from J; junction bases left unmatched: 9. This CDR3 has 16 amino acids. Germline CDR1 KGHSH, CDR2 LQKENI. This chain's CDR3 is CASSLTGGLVHTEAFF. CDR3 nucleotide sequence: TGTGCCAGCTCACTGACAGGGGGGCTGGTGCACACTGAAGCTTTCTTT.

V and J are TRBV20-1 and TRBJ2-5, with D tentatively TRBD2 (7 bases). The germline CDR1 and CDR2 sequences are DFQATT and SNEGSKA (reference sequence). The germline V and J ends were trimmed by 6 bases and 1 base, with 15 bases remaining between them. The CDR3 spans 14 residues. The CDR3 sequence is CSAQAGHTQETQYF. DNA for the CDR3: TGCAGTGCACAAGCGGGACACACCCAAGAGACCCAGTACTTC.

This chain links TRBV20-1 with TRBJ2-7; 7 positions agree with TRBD2. V gave up 4 bases and J gave up 5 bases; unmatched junction bases: 11. Per germline, CDR1 DFQATT and CDR2 SNEGSKA (reference sequence). The length of the CDR3 is 14 residues. CDR3 coding DNA: TGCAGTGCTAAAGGAAGCGGGATGGAGCACGAGCAGTACTTC. Its protein product is CSAKGSGMEHEQYF.

This rearrangement joins TRBV7-3 to TRBJ1-1; D gene uncertain. The germline gives CDR1 SGHTA, CDR2 FQGTGA. V shed 2 bases and J shed 1 base, with 8 bases lying between them. The CDR3 is made up of 14 amino acids. The CDR3 sequence is CASSLGGTNTEAFF. CDR3 in DNA: TGTGCCAGCAGCTTAGGAGGTACGAACACTGAAGCTTTCTTT.

The genes are TRBV20-1 and TRBJ2-1, with D hard to call. This CDR3 spans 13 amino acids. Germline-derived CDR1 and CDR2 are DFQATT and SNEGSKA (reference sequence). The ends were cut back, 3 bases at V and 6 bases at J, with 12 bases in the middle. The CDR3 is CSARIWGFNEQFF. DNA for the CDR3: TGCAGTGCTAGGATCTGGGGATTCAATGAGCAGTTCTTC.

This chain connects TRBV6-1 to TRBJ2-5, with TRBD1 identical over 7 bases. With V trimmed by 4 bases and J by 2 bases, 1 base remained unmatched. The CDR3 spans 13 residues. CDR1 and CDR2 (germline): MNHNS, SASEGT. The CDR3, as DNA: TGTGCCAGCAGTGCGGACAGGCAAGAGACCCAGTACTTC. Translated, it gives CASSADRQETQYF.

V is TRBV6-2 or TRBV6-3 and J is TRBJ2-1; the match to TRBD2 covers 14 bases. Germline loops: CDR1 MNHEY, CDR2 SVGEGT. This CDR3 has 16 amino acids. V shed 4 bases and J 9 bases; nucleotides not matched to a gene: 8. The CDR3 is CASSSRFGTSGSEQFF. The CDR3 coding sequence is TGTGCCAGCAGTTCTCGCTTTGGGACTAGCGGGAGTGAGCAGTTCTTC.

V is TRBV20-1 and J is TRBJ2-2, with D unclear. V was pared by 0 bases and J by 3 bases, with 11 bases between. Germline loops: CDR1 DFQATT, CDR2 SNEGSKA (reference sequence). This CDR3 comprises 15 residues. The CDR3 reads CSARDSRTDTGELFF. The DNA of the CDR3 is TGCAGTGCTAGAGATTCTAGAACGGACACCGGGGAGCTGTTTTTT.

V and J are TRBV6-1 and TRBJ1-3; maybe TRBD1 (6 bases). V lost 5 bases to trimming and J lost 3 bases, with 11 bases between them. The germline gives CDR1 MNHNS, CDR2 SASEGT. There are 14 residues in the CDR3. The CDR3 is CASSLTGFGNTIYF. The CDR3 nucleotides read TGTGCCAGCAGTCTGACAGGATTTGGAAACACCATATATTTT.

The chain couples TRBV4-2 to TRBJ2-1; 11 positions agree with TRBD2. The junction had 5 bases not matched to a gene; V was cut back by 0 bases and J by 7 bases. Germline V gene lookup returns CDR1 LGHNA and CDR2 YNFKEQ. The CDR3 consists of 16 residues. The CDR3 nucleotides read TGTGCCAGCAGCCAAGACTTAGCGGGAGGGTGGAATGAGCAGTTCTTC. This encodes CASSQDLAGGWNEQFF.

J is TRBJ2-3 and V is TRBV6-2 or TRBV6-3, with D possibly being TRBD1 (5 bases). The V and J ends lost 6 bases and 1 base respectively, with 29 bases between them. CDR1 is MNHEY, CDR2 SVGEGT, per germline. The CDR3 extends over 20 amino acids. CDR3 sequence: CASRSIRIQGQDEGTDTQYF. For the CDR3, the DNA is TGTGCCAGCAGAAGTATACGAATCCAGGGTCAGGACGAGGGCACAGATACGCAGTATTTT.

The genes are TRBV20-1 and TRBJ2-3, with D unresolved. CDR1 and CDR2 from the germline V gene are DFQATT and SNEGSKA (reference sequence). V was clipped by 6 bases and J by 3 bases, with 10 bases between them. CDR3 size: 12 residues. This chain's CDR3 is CSAQVITDTQYF. In DNA, the CDR3 is TGCAGTGCCCAGGTTATTACAGATACGCAGTATTTT.

The V gene is TRBV2, the J gene TRBJ2-7; tentatively, D is TRBD2 (5 bases). There are 13 residues in the CDR3. Trimming stripped 4 bases from V and 2 bases from J, with 9 bases between. Germline V gene data show CDR1 as SNHLY and CDR2 as FYNNEI. CDR3 region: CASSGRGTYEQYF. The CDR3 coding sequence is TGTGCCAGCAGTGGTCGGGGTACCTACGAGCAGTACTTC.

The chain recombines TRBV2 with TRBJ2-3; tentatively, D is TRBD1 or TRBD2 (5 bases each). Trimming removed 7 bases at V and 0 bases at J, with 11 bases between. The CDR3 is 14 residues long. Germline V gives CDR1 SNHLY, CDR2 FYNNEI. The CDR3 DNA follows: TGTGCCAGCATCCGGGACGGCAGCACAGATACGCAGTATTTT. It codes for CASIRDGSTDTQYF.

In nucleotides, the CDR3 is TGTGCCAGCAGTTTGGGCAGGGGGCTTCGGGGCTACACCTTC. Translating it yields CASSLGRGLRGYTF. The chain joins TRBV12-3 or TRBV12-4 to TRBJ1-2, with 8 positions matching TRBD1. There are 14 residues in the CDR3. Trimming took 3 bases from V and 8 from J; bases not matched to a gene: 8.

In this sample, this clonotype turned up a few times. The gene calls are TRBV7-2 and TRBJ1-1, with D possibly being TRBD1 (5 bases). The CDR3 runs to 14 residues. Trimming took 5 bases from V and 1 from J, leaving 11 bases between them. Germline V gene lookup returns CDR1 SGHTA and CDR2 FQGNSA. The CDR3 sequence is CASSPGAANTEAFF. The CDR3 DNA is TGTGCCAGCAGCCCCGGGGCAGCGAACACTGAAGCTTTCTTT. The variable domain in full, completed from reference TRBV7-2 and TRBJ1-1, reads GAGVSQSPSNKVTEKGKDVELRCDPISGHTALYWYRQSLGQGLEFLIYFQGNSAPDKSGLPSDRFSAERTGGSVSTLTIQRTQQEDSAVYLCASSPGAANTEAFFGQGTRLTVV.

V and J are TRBV6-2 or TRBV6-3 and TRBJ2-1, with a tentative D call TRBD2 (6 bases). With 6 bases removed from V and 3 bases from J, the gap between germline ends came to 15 bases. Germline assignment: CDR1 MNHEY and CDR2 SVGEGT. This CDR3 comprises 15 residues. The CDR3 sequence is CASSDSGSFYNEQFF. In DNA form, the CDR3 reads TGTGCCAGCAGCGATAGCGGTTCCTTCTACAATGAGCAGTTCTTC.

The J gene is TRBJ2-3, the V gene TRBV2; D tentatively fits TRBD1 or TRBD2 (5 bases each). CDR3 size: 13 residues. Trimming pared 8 bases from V and 4 bases from J, leaving 13 bases between. Germline CDR1 reads SNHLY; CDR2 reads FYNNEI. Here the CDR3 reads CASLGPGPDTQYF. CDR3 in DNA: TGTGCCAGCCTGGGACCTGGCCCAGATACGCAGTATTTT.

The chain couples TRBV6-2 or TRBV6-3 to TRBJ2-1; D is possibly TRBD2 (6 bases). The V end lost 6 bases, the J end lost 0 bases, and 15 bases lay between the germline ends. CDR3 length equals 16 residues. In germline, CDR1 is MNHEY, CDR2 SVGEGT. The CDR3 reads CASRPAGTYSYNEQFF. The CDR3 region has the DNA TGTGCCAGCAGGCCCGCCGGGACTTACTCCTACAATGAGCAGTTCTTC.